The 18 T cell receptor beta chains below come from one sample, sequenced in a study of T cell responses to AZD1222 COVID-19 vaccine. TCRdb keeps only in-frame clones here, not all; method: immunoSEQ multiplex PCR. The data contain roughly 160,000 clones, roughly 90% of them singletons. Specimen: peripheral blood, collected 28 days after the second AZD1222 dose. The origin of the receptors is an adult who received the AZD1222 COVID-19 vaccine.

The chain joins TRBV4-1 to TRBJ2-5, with 10 bases lining up with TRBD2. The V gene's germline CDR1 is MGHRA and CDR2 YSYEKL. V was pared by 0 bases and J by 4 bases, with 5 bases of the junction left unmatched. The CDR3 covers 16 residues. The CDR3 DNA sequence: TGCGCCAGCAGCCAAGATACAGCGGGGGGGTTAGAGACCCAGTACTTC. This gives the protein CASSQDTAGGLETQYF.

This clone came up once. The chain uses TRBV7-9 and TRBJ1-4; no firm D call. The CDR3 length is 15 residues. V shed 3 bases and J shed 8 bases, with 16 bases lying between them. The germline V gene has CDR1 SEHNR and CDR2 FQNEAQ (reference sequence). Here the CDR3 DNA reads TGTGCCAGCAGCTTCCTGGAGGCCCGCCCCGAAAAACTGTTTTTT. Its translation: CASSFLEARPEKLFF.

The V gene is TRBV7-9, the J gene TRBJ1-1; D unresolved. The CDR3 contains 14 residues. Germline CDR1 SEHNR, CDR2 FQNEAQ (reference sequence). V dropped 1 base and J dropped 1 base, with 7 bases sitting between them. Here the CDR3 DNA reads TGTGCCAGCAGCTTAGAAGGGAAGAACACTGAAGCTTTCTTT. Translating it yields CASSLEGKNTEAFF.

The chain links TRBV2 to TRBJ2-7; a weak D match, TRBD1 (5 bases). CDR3 length: 15 amino acids. From germline, CDR1 is SNHLY and CDR2 FYNNEI. Trimming took off 5 bases at V and 3 bases at J, with 17 bases between the two ends. The CDR3 DNA sequence: TGTGCCAGCAGTCAAGGGGCTGGACCGATCTACGAGCAGTACTTC. This gives the protein CASSQGAGPIYEQYF.

This clone was counted between two and nine times. V and J are TRBV19 and TRBJ1-5; D is ambiguous. Germline V gene lookup returns CDR1 LNHDA and CDR2 SQIVND (reference sequence). Trimming stripped 1 base from V and 3 bases from J, with 10 bases between. There are 15 residues in the CDR3. CDR3 protein: CASSIVASNNQPQHF. In nucleotides, the CDR3 is TGTGCCAGTAGTATAGTCGCATCAAACAATCAGCCCCAGCATTTT.

The chain carries TRBV5-1 and TRBJ2-7, with a tentative D call TRBD1 (7 bases). Germline assignment: CDR1 SGHRS and CDR2 YFSETQ. Trimming removed 3 bases at V and 6 bases at J, with 28 bases between. This CDR3 has 18 residues. The CDR3 sequence is CASSSGVSARRGLAEQYF. The DNA of the CDR3 is TGCGCCAGCAGCTCGGGGGTTTCGGCTCGAAGGGGGCTCGCCGAGCAGTACTTC.

The chain uses TRBV5-4 and TRBJ2-2; the match to TRBD2 covers 12 bases. CDR3 length equals 16 residues. Germline V lookup: CDR1 SGHNT, CDR2 YYREEE (reference sequence). Trimming at V came to 6 bases and at J to 5 bases, leaving 8 bases not matched to a gene. For the CDR3, the DNA is TGTGCCAGCACCCCGGCTGGACTAGCGGGGACCGGGGAGCTGTTTTTT. This sequence encodes CASTPAGLAGTGELFF.

The chain carries TRBV5-5 and TRBJ1-1; D is unclear. The V and J ends lost 2 bases and 3 bases respectively, with 8 bases between them. The CDR3 runs 13 residues. Germline-derived CDR1 and CDR2 are SGHKS and YYEKEE (reference sequence). The CDR3 reads CASSFVYDTEAFF. CDR3 nucleotides: TGTGCCAGCAGCTTCGTATATGACACTGAAGCTTTCTTT.

The chain couples TRBV5-4 to TRBJ2-1; tentative D call: TRBD1 (6 bases). The CDR3 covers 17 residues. V was trimmed by 1 base and J by 6 bases, leaving 20 bases between them. CDR1 SGHNT and CDR2 YYREEE come from the germline V gene (reference sequence). Here the CDR3 reads CASSLMGTGLQANEQFF. The DNA of the CDR3 is TGTGCCAGCAGCTTGATGGGCACAGGGCTTCAGGCCAATGAGCAGTTCTTC.

The chain joins TRBV11-2 to TRBJ1-3; D unclear. V lost 4 bases and J lost 2, with 6 bases in between. Germline CDR1 SGHAT, CDR2 FQNNGV. This CDR3 has 13 amino acids. CDR3 protein: CASSSPPGNTIYF. The CDR3 bases are TGTGCCAGCAGCTCCCCGCCTGGAAACACCATATATTTT.

The chain couples TRBV27 to TRBJ2-7; 8 positions match TRBD1. The CDR3 totals 15 residues. V gave up 6 bases and J gave up 4 bases; unmatched junction bases: 11. Germline V gives CDR1 MNHEY, CDR2 SMNVEV (reference sequence). CDR3: CASRTHRGSGYEQYF. CDR3 DNA: TGTGCCAGCAGGACCCACAGGGGGTCCGGTTACGAGCAGTACTTC.

The gene calls are TRBV6-5 and TRBJ1-5; D gene unclear. This CDR3 contains 15 residues. V was clipped by 1 base and J by 3 bases, with 10 bases between them. Germline V gives CDR1 MNHEY, CDR2 SVGAGI. The CDR3 DNA follows: TGTGCCAGCAGTTACTTGGCAGCACCCAATCAGCCCCAGCATTTT. It codes for CASSYLAAPNQPQHF.

As concerns this clone: The junction differs from germline at one of its ends, possibly a read error. This chain joins TRBV2 and TRBJ1-3; 7 bases agree with TRBD1. Germline V gene data show CDR1 as SNHLY and CDR2 as FYNNEI. CDR3 size: 15 residues. CDR3 sequence reads: CASSSQGTAGNTIYF. The DNA for the CDR3 is TGTGCCAGCAGTTCCCAGGGGACAGCTGGTAACACCATATATTTT.

The CDR3 nucleotides read TGTGCCAGCAGACTAAAGGACAGTGGCTACACCTTC. Translation gives CASRLKDSGYTF. The rearrangement links TRBV12-3 or TRBV12-4 to TRBJ1-2; possibly TRBD1 for D (6 bases). The CDR3 contains 12 residues. V dropped 6 bases and J dropped 7 bases, with 12 bases sitting between them.

V gene TRBV6-5 combines with J gene TRBJ1-1; D is ambiguous. This CDR3 is 15 amino acids long. Trimming stripped 2 bases from V and 0 bases from J, with 10 bases between. Per germline, CDR1 MNHEY and CDR2 SVGAGI. CDR3 in DNA: TGTGCCAGCAGTTACAGTCAGAGCATGAACACTGAAGCTTTCTTT. Translated: CASSYSQSMNTEAFF.

The rearrangement uses TRBV9 and TRBJ2-5; D is undetermined. CDR1 and CDR2 (germline): SGDLS, YYNGEE. Trimming shortened V by 3 bases and J by 6 bases, and 9 bases separated the two germline ends. The CDR3 loop spans 12 amino acids. The CDR3 protein is CASSEPGQTQYF. The CDR3 DNA is TGTGCCAGCAGCGAACCTGGACAGACCCAGTACTTC.

The J gene is TRBJ2-1, the V gene TRBV25-1; the D gene could be TRBD1 or TRBD2 (5 bases each). Germline V gene lookup returns CDR1 MGHDK and CDR2 SYGVNS. This CDR3 is 15 amino acids long. With 5 bases removed from V and 0 bases from J, the gap between germline ends came to 11 bases. CDR3 amino acids: CASSPSGPSYNEQFF. As DNA, the CDR3 is TGTGCCAGCAGTCCCTCGGGGCCCTCCTACAATGAGCAGTTCTTC.

The chain couples TRBV6-4 to TRBJ1-1; no reliable D call. This CDR3 contains 13 residues. The ends were cut back, 6 bases at V and 4 bases at J, with 12 bases in the middle. Germline values: CDR1 MRHNA, CDR2 SNTAGT. The CDR3 loop is CASSIDISTEAFF. DNA for the CDR3: TGTGCCAGCAGCATTGACATTTCCACTGAAGCTTTCTTT.